This T cell receptor (beta chain) is from a study of control samples from healthy donors and cancer patients. Assay used: immunoSEQ multiplex PCR; TCRdb lists only in-frame clones, some missing. The table shows some 120,000 clones, with over 90% occurring only once. This receptor was identified in a young man in good health. The sample was blood.

The CDR3 spells CAWSVLRGRGNEKLFF. For the CDR3, the DNA is TGTGCCTGGAGTGTACTTCGCGGAAGGGGTAATGAAAAACTGTTTTTT. The chain links TRBV30 to TRBJ1-4; tentatively, D is TRBD1 (5 bases). Germline-derived CDR1 and CDR2 are GTSNPN and SVGIG (reference sequence). V was shortened by 0 bases and J by 4 bases, with 15 bases between the two germline ends. The CDR3 sequence is 16 residues long.